The 3 T cell receptor beta chains below were found in one sample sequenced in a study of human T cells and chemical hapten exposure. The time point was: pre-sensitization, week 0. Regarding treatment: therapeutic diphenylcyclopropenone sensitization with weekly scalp DPC. TCRdb re-called the RACE reads through MiXCR, storing one row per CDR3 protein. The sample holds tens of thousands of distinct CDR3 sequences, approximately 15% seen once. The specimen comprised whole blood, sampled in connection with sensitization to the hapten diphenylcyclopropenone (DPC). The receptor source for this set is a woman between 45 and 65 years old with alopecia areata. Some clones in this sample may be carry-over from other donors' samples.

This rearrangement joins TRBV3-1 to TRBJ2-3; tentatively, D is TRBD2 (7 bases). Germline V gives CDR1 LGHDT, CDR2 YNNKEL (reference sequence). The CDR3 has 15 amino acids. V was cut by 4 bases and J by 2 bases, with 13 bases left in between. The CDR3 is CASSRGGGTTDTQYF. The CDR3 DNA is TGTGCCAGCAGCCGCGGGGGCGGAACCACAGATACGCAGTATTTT.

This chain links TRBV7-6 with TRBJ1-3; possible D gene TRBD1, 5 bases. V lost 5 bases, J lost 0 bases, and 17 bases lay in between. CDR3 length: 17 amino acids. Per the germline V gene, CDR1 is SGHVS and CDR2 is FNYEAQ. CDR3 sequence reads: CASSRTQGPLSGNTIYF. The CDR3 bases are TGTGCCAGCAGCAGGACCCAGGGACCGCTCTCTGGAAACACCATATATTTT.

Ten or more counts support this clonotype. This chain connects TRBV4-2 to TRBJ2-3, with D unresolved. The CDR3 is 14 residues long. Deletions cut 0 bases from V and 3 bases from J, with 7 bases between. The V gene's germline CDR1 is LGHNA and CDR2 YNFKEQ. CDR3 DNA sequence: TGTGCCAGCAGCCAAGATAAGCTAACAGATACGCAGTATTTT. It is translated as CASSQDKLTDTQYF.